The next 21 T cell receptor beta chains were all read from a single sample in a study of blood T cell repertoires in COVID-19. The protocol was immunoSEQ multiplex PCR, while the TCRdb copy is restricted to in-frame clones and leaves out a portion. This table has about 170,000 clones, roughly 86% appearing once. Sequenced material: peripheral blood. The source is a woman older than 75 with COVID-19, enrolled during active disease.

The chain is built from TRBV6-5 and TRBJ1-1, with D hard to call. CDR3 length: 13 residues. Trimming shortened V by 6 bases and J by 1 base, and 9 bases separated the two germline ends. From germline, CDR1 is MNHEY and CDR2 SVGAGI. The CDR3 nucleotides are TGTGCCAGCAGAGGGAGAGGGAACACTGAAGCTTTCTTT. Translation gives CASRGRGNTEAFF.

This chain joins TRBV28 and TRBJ1-5, with 12 bases fitting TRBD1. The CDR3 has 18 residues. Trimming removed 5 bases from V and 2 bases from J; junction bases left unmatched: 10. The germline CDR1 and CDR2 sequences are MDHEN and SYDVKM. The chain's CDR3 is CASSPGTGGGFGNQPQHF. The DNA of the CDR3 is TGTGCCAGCAGTCCAGGGACAGGGGGCGGGTTTGGCAATCAGCCCCAGCATTTT.

The J gene is TRBJ2-3, the V gene TRBV15, with unresolved D. Germline CDR1 and CDR2: LNHNV and YYDKDF (reference sequence). V gave up 1 base and J gave up 3 bases, with 11 bases separating them. The CDR3 totals 15 residues. This CDR3 reads CATSRGPVVTDTQYF. The CDR3 DNA follows: TGTGCCACCAGCAGAGGCCCGGTGGTTACAGATACGCAGTATTTT.

The CDR3 loop is CASSKATSGRKIWDTQYF. For the CDR3, the DNA is TGTGCCAGCAGCAAAGCGACTAGCGGGAGGAAGATATGGGATACGCAGTATTTT. This chain uses TRBV21-1 with TRBJ2-3; TRBD2, as called in the table, went unchecked against the DNA. TRBV21-1 is given as a pseudogene. The CDR3 runs to 18 residues.

The chain employs TRBV12-3 or TRBV12-4 and TRBJ1-1; D is possibly TRBD1 (6 bases). The CDR3 consists of 12 residues. Trimming stripped 3 bases from V and 6 bases from J, with 8 bases between. The CDR3 bases are TGTGCCAGCAGTTTTCAGGGGTCTGAAGCTTTCTTT. Protein product: CASSFQGSEAFF.

This chain links TRBV11-2 with TRBJ2-3, with 10 bases that match TRBD2. V was clipped by 1 base and J by 4 bases; unmatched bases: 8. CDR1 is SGHAT and CDR2 is FQNNGV in the germline V gene. CDR3 length: 17 amino acids. The CDR3 bases are TGTGCCAGCAGCTTAGGGGCTAGCGGGAGTTTTGCAGATACGCAGTATTTT. This translates into CASSLGASGSFADTQYF.

V and J are TRBV28 and TRBJ1-2; D gene uncertain. CDR1 and CDR2 from the germline V gene are MDHEN and SYDVKM. Deletions cut 2 bases from V and 8 bases from J, with 6 bases between. This CDR3 is built from 11 residues. The CDR3, as DNA: TGTGCCAGCAGTTTAGGGCCAGGCTACACCTTC. It yields the protein CASSLGPGYTF.

V usage is TRBV7-2 and J usage is TRBJ1-1; maybe TRBD1 (6 bases). Germline V gene data show CDR1 as SGHTA and CDR2 as FQGNSA. The CDR3 extends over 19 amino acids. Trimming cost V 0 bases and J 1 base, with 21 bases left between them. CDR3: CASSLAPVRPGQQNTEAFF. DNA for the CDR3: TGTGCCAGCAGCTTAGCTCCAGTTAGACCGGGACAACAGAACACTGAAGCTTTCTTT.

In its sample, this clone is medium-sized (0.01 to 0.1%). The chain uses TRBV5-4 and TRBJ2-7; D perhaps matches TRBD2 (6 bases). The V and J ends lost 4 bases and 3 bases respectively, with 14 bases between them. This CDR3 region has 14 residues. CDR1 and CDR2 from the germline V gene are SGHNT and YYREEE (reference sequence). The CDR3 loop reads CASSTEGRGYEQYF. CDR3 sequence (DNA): TGTGCCAGCAGCACAGAGGGGCGGGGCTACGAGCAGTACTTC.

This rearrangement joins TRBV15 to TRBJ1-4; D is ambiguous. The germline V and J ends were trimmed by 4 bases and 5 bases, with 14 bases remaining between them. Germline V gives CDR1 LNHNV, CDR2 YYDKDF (reference sequence). This CDR3 region has 15 residues. Written as DNA, the CDR3 is TGTGCCACCAGCAAAAACCCCCCGGGGAATGAAAAACTGTTTTTT. Residues: CATSKNPPGNEKLFF.

The chain combines TRBV6-6 with TRBJ1-4; D is unclear. V gave up 2 bases and J gave up 8 bases, with 3 bases separating them. CDR1 MNHNY and CDR2 SVGAGI come from the germline V gene (reference sequence). This CDR3 is 11 amino acids long. This CDR3 reads CASSYQEKLFF. CDR3 in DNA: TGTGCCAGCAGTTACCAAGAAAAACTGTTTTTT.

Only a few counts were recorded for this clone. This chain connects TRBV20-1 to TRBJ1-1; D not certain. Trimming left V 3 bases short and J 4 bases short, with 15 bases between. This CDR3 contains 14 residues. Germline CDR1 reads DFQATT; CDR2 reads SNEGSKA (reference sequence). Here the CDR3 reads CSASAINGGTEAFF. For the CDR3, the DNA is TGCAGTGCTAGTGCAATCAATGGAGGCACTGAAGCTTTCTTT.

This clone was seen only once. V and J are TRBV7-2 and TRBJ1-2, with 10 bases lining up with TRBD1. Germline values: CDR1 SGHTA, CDR2 FQGNSA. The length of the CDR3 is 16 residues. V shed 5 bases, J shed 8 bases, and the junction held 14 bases outside the gene matches. The CDR3 DNA follows: TGTGCCAGCAGCCCCCAGGGCACCGGGACAGGGGTAGGCTACACCTTC. Its translation: CASSPQGTGTGVGYTF.

This clone has a single count. J is TRBJ2-2 and V is TRBV7-9; TRBD2 aligns across 12 bases. Germline V gene lookup returns CDR1 SEHNR and CDR2 FQNEAQ (reference sequence). Trimming removed 9 bases from V and 7 bases from J; junction bases left unmatched: 6. The CDR3 totals 14 residues. This CDR3 is CASWRLAGVGELFF. The DNA for the CDR3 is TGTGCCAGTTGGAGACTAGCGGGAGTCGGGGAGCTGTTTTTT. The full variable domain, its missing parts supplied by reference TRBV7-9 and TRBJ2-2, is DTGVSQNPRHKITKRGQNVTFRCDPISEHNRLYWYRQTLGQGPEFLTYFQNEAQLEKSRLLSDRFSAERPKGSFSTLEIQRTEQGDSAMYLCASWRLAGVGELFFGEGSRLTVL.

The chain recombines TRBV7-2 with TRBJ2-7, with D tentatively TRBD1 (6 bases). The CDR3 is 13 residues long. Germline V gene lookup returns CDR1 SGHTA and CDR2 FQGNSA. The V and J ends lost 4 bases and 2 bases respectively, with 9 bases between them. CDR3 nucleotide sequence: TGTGCCAGCAGCTCGACAGGAACCTACGAGCAGTACTTC. Translated, it gives CASSSTGTYEQYF.

This clone has a handful of counts. V usage is TRBV11-2 and J usage is TRBJ2-5, with D possibly being TRBD1 (6 bases). Trimming took 4 bases from V and 5 from J, leaving 17 bases between them. This CDR3 has 15 residues. CDR1 is SGHAT and CDR2 is FQNNGV in the germline V gene. CDR3 sequence (DNA): TGTGCCAGCAGCTCAGGACAGTTCGTTAGTGAGACCCAGTACTTC. It codes for CASSSGQFVSETQYF. The full variable domain, in which reference TRBV11-2 and TRBJ2-5 provide the parts outside the CDR3, is EAGVAQSPRYKIIEKRQSVAFWCNPISGHATLYWYQQILGQGPKLLIQFQNNGVVDDSQLPKDRFSAERLKGVDSTLKIQPAKLEDSAVYLCASSSGQFVSETQYFGPGTRLLVL.

V usage is TRBV15 and J usage is TRBJ2-2, with 9 bases aligning to TRBD1. J lost 7 bases, V lost 4 bases, and 7 bases had no gene match. CDR3 length: 15 residues. Per germline, CDR1 LNHNV and CDR2 YYDKDF (reference sequence). This CDR3 is CATSTGTGLNGELFF. CDR3 DNA sequence: TGTGCCACCAGCACCGGGACAGGGTTGAACGGGGAGCTGTTTTTT.

The chain combines TRBV28 with TRBJ2-2; no clear D. The CDR3 is made up of 13 amino acids. Germline CDR1 reads MDHEN; CDR2 reads SYDVKM. Trimming left V 3 bases short and J 4 bases short, with 6 bases between. Here the CDR3 DNA reads TGTGCCAGCAGTTTTCCGGGCACCGGGGAGCTGTTTTTT. Protein sequence: CASSFPGTGELFF. The full variable domain, completed using reference TRBV28 and TRBJ2-2, is DVKVTQSSRYLVKRTGEKVFLECVQDMDHENMFWYRQDPGLGLRLIYFSYDVKMKEKGDIPEGYSVSREKKERFSLILESASTNQTSMYLCASSFPGTGELFFGEGSRLTVL.

This rearrangement joins TRBV14 to TRBJ2-7; D is possibly TRBD2 (7 bases). Germline assignment: CDR1 SGHDN and CDR2 FVKESK. The V end lost 4 bases, the J end lost 4 bases, and 14 bases lay between the germline ends. This CDR3 is 14 amino acids long. The CDR3 nucleotides read TGTGCCAGCAGCCGGGGGGGCGTTTGGTACGAGCAGTACTTC. It is translated as CASSRGGVWYEQYF.

V usage is TRBV5-1 and J usage is TRBJ1-1; no firm D call. Germline V gene data show CDR1 as SGHRS and CDR2 as YFSETQ. This CDR3 contains 13 residues. V was shortened by 4 bases and J by 5 bases, with 12 bases between the two germline ends. CDR3 sequence reads: CASSPSGETEAFF. CDR3 coding DNA: TGCGCCAGCAGCCCGTCAGGTGAAACTGAAGCTTTCTTT.

This rearrangement joins TRBV5-4 to TRBJ2-1, with D tentatively TRBD2 (5 bases). Germline CDR1 is SGHNT and CDR2 is YYREEE (reference sequence). This CDR3 has 15 residues. With 1 base removed from V and 2 bases from J, the gap between germline ends came to 10 bases. CDR3 amino acids: CASSLISEPYNEQFF. The CDR3 nucleotides read TGTGCCAGCAGCTTGATTAGCGAACCCTACAATGAGCAGTTCTTC.